The source of this T cell receptor beta chain is a study of T-cell reconstitution after alpha-beta-depleted transplantation in children. Germline CDR1 MDHEN, CDR2 SYDVKM. The length of the CDR3 is 13 residues. The ends were cut back, 8 bases at V and 8 bases at J, with 16 bases in the middle. Researchers prepared the TCRbeta library using unique molecular identifiers, the study reports. MiXCR, applied by TCRdb to the PCR reads, yields one record per CDR3 protein. Of fewer than 400,000 distinct CDR3 sequences in the sample, 20% are singletons; the top ten hold less than 4.5%. The rearrangement joins TRBV28 to TRBJ2-1, with D possibly TRBD2 on 5 matching bases. The material was PBMCs from the stem cell graft donor, obtained from the stem cell graft. This sequence originates from a human donor who donated a stem cell graft to a child with acute myeloid leukemia. In DNA, the CDR3 is TGTGCCAGCTCGACGGGGTCTGGGGATGAGCAGTTCTTC. Protein product: CASSTGSGDEQFF.